The TCR beta chain described here comes from a study of CXCR3-negative and CXCR3-positive naive CD8 T cells. cDNA libraries for TRB were generated by 5' RACE incorporating UMI labels. TCRdb re-called the 5' RACE reads; every CDR3 protein appears as one record, without DNA. The table gives 150,000 to 160,000 distinct CDR3 sequences; the top ten clones make up approximately 0.5% of it. Regarding this clonotype: Its target is unknown.

In triplicate, each CD8+ T cell subset was sorted at around 290,000 cells per replicate. This CDR3 region has 16 residues. Study results and caveats: For CXCR3-positive naive cells, TRB CDR3s were more hydrophobic than those of CXCR3-negative naive cells. PBMCs showed partially decreased CXCR3 expression after cryopreservation, and most assays used fresh PBMCs. Diversity ran similarly high across both naive subsets but far lower in memory CD8+ cells.

V is TRBV21-1 and J is TRBJ2-5; the TCRdb call, TRBD1, lacks DNA for checking. TRBV21-1 is assigned pseudogene status. The TCR comes from a human donor in good health. Some clones in this sample may be carry-over from other donors' samples. The sequencing sample was made of naive CXCR3+ CD8+ T cells from blood. Subset in this sample: CD45RO-CCR7+CD27+CD95- naive CD8+ T cells expressing CXCR3 (TNR3+). The CDR3 protein is CASSKATGRLQETQYF.